Below, 25 T cell receptor beta chains from the same sample are listed, as sequenced in a study of shared clonotypes between healthy human individuals. Only in-frame clones appear in the TCRdb table, and some are missing; sequencing was by immunoSEQ multiplex PCR. Of about 680,000 clones listed, roughly 70% were seen once; the top ten hold approximately 1.8%. Specimen: memory CD4+ T cells sorted from blood. Subset: CD45RA-negative fraction. The receptors shown here come from a woman aged 25 to 39 in good health.

CDR3 protein: CASSLVSGGEKTQYF. The CDR3 DNA reads as TGTGCCAGCAGCTTAGTTTCAGGGGGCGAGAAGACCCAGTACTTC. The chain couples TRBV7-6 to TRBJ2-5; 8 positions agree with TRBD1. V dropped 1 base and J dropped 6; count of bases not matched to a gene: 7. In germline, CDR1 is SGHVS, CDR2 FNYEAQ. This CDR3 has 15 residues.

CDR3 nucleotides: TGTGCCAGCAGCTTCCAACGACAGGGGGCCCACGAGCAGTACTTC. It encodes CASSFQRQGAHEQYF. The rearrangement uses TRBV28 and TRBJ2-7; TRBD1 matches 10 bases. The CDR3 runs 15 residues. The junction had 10 bases not matched to a gene; V was cut back by 6 bases and J by 5 bases. In germline, CDR1 is MDHEN, CDR2 SYDVKM. Combining the CDR3 with reference TRBV28 and TRBJ2-7 gives the whole variable domain DVKVTQSSRYLVKRTGEKVFLECVQDMDHENMFWYRQDPGLGLRLIYFSYDVKMKEKGDIPEGYSVSREKKERFSLILESASTNQTSMYLCASSFQRQGAHEQYFGPGTRLTVT.

V usage is TRBV6-6 and J usage is TRBJ1-3; no clear D gene. The CDR3 loop spans 15 amino acids. V lost 10 bases and J lost 0, with 16 bases in between. Germline CDR1 MNHNY, CDR2 SVGAGI (reference sequence). CDR3 region: CATLPTASSGNTIYF. In DNA, the CDR3 is TGTGCCACCTTACCGACGGCTAGCTCTGGAAACACCATATATTTT.

The chain is built from TRBV9 and TRBJ2-2; 8 nucleotides line up with TRBD2. The CDR3 contains 16 residues. V lost 3 bases to trimming and J lost 1 base; unmatched junction nucleotides: 5. The germline gives CDR1 SGDLS, CDR2 YYNGEE. CDR3 sequence reads: CASSGLLAENTGELFF. CDR3 nucleotides: TGTGCCAGCAGCGGCCTACTAGCGGAGAACACCGGGGAGCTGTTTTTT.

V is TRBV30 and J is TRBJ1-4; no clear D. V was trimmed by 2 bases and J by 8 bases, leaving 15 bases between them. This CDR3 is built from 14 residues. Germline V gene data show CDR1 as GTSNPN and CDR2 as SVGIG (reference sequence). CDR3 sequence: CAWSPVGFNEKLFF. The CDR3 DNA sequence: TGTGCCTGGAGTCCGGTGGGTTTTAACGAAAAACTGTTTTTT.

The chain carries TRBV10-2 and TRBJ1-3; no definite D call. Trimming removed 9 bases from V and 4 bases from J, with 19 bases in between. The CDR3 is 15 residues long. The germline gives CDR1 WSHSY, CDR2 SAAADI. The CDR3 sequence is CASSDRGIRGNTIYF. CDR3 bases: TGCGCCAGTTCCGATAGAGGGATAAGGGGAAACACCATATATTTT.

The chain links TRBV2 to TRBJ1-5, with D maybe TRBD1 (5 bases). CDR3 length equals 13 residues. The germline CDR1 and CDR2 sequences are SNHLY and FYNNEI. V shed 4 bases and J shed 4 bases, with 8 bases lying between them. CDR3 amino acids: CASSGGGNQPQHF. CDR3 nucleotides: TGTGCCAGCAGTGGCGGGGGAAATCAGCCCCAGCATTTT.

The chain carries TRBV7-2 and TRBJ2-7; 8 bases align to TRBD2. CDR1 and CDR2 from the germline V gene are SGHTA and FQGNSA. The CDR3 extends over 15 amino acids. V lost 5 bases and J lost 2; bases outside the gene matches: 8. The CDR3 sequence is CASSPPGGGAYEQYF. The CDR3, as DNA: TGTGCCAGCAGCCCCCCGGGAGGGGGAGCCTACGAGCAGTACTTC.

The chain is built from TRBV5-1 and TRBJ2-1; 8 nucleotides match TRBD2. CDR1 is SGHRS and CDR2 is YFSETQ in the germline V gene. Trimming removed 4 bases from V and 7 bases from J; junction bases left unmatched: 10. This CDR3 has 15 amino acids. CDR3 nucleotides: TGCGCCAGCAGCCGGTCACCCGGGAGGGAAAATGAGCAGTTCTTC. This gives the protein CASSRSPGRENEQFF.

The chain uses TRBV7-2 and TRBJ2-3, with D perhaps matching TRBD1 (6 bases). CDR1 and CDR2 from the germline V gene are SGHTA and FQGNSA. The CDR3 loop spans 14 amino acids. Trimming cost V 6 bases and J 1 base, with 11 bases left between them. The CDR3 protein is CASRWGPGTDTQYF. CDR3 coding DNA: TGTGCCAGCAGATGGGGGCCCGGCACAGATACGCAGTATTTT. Full variable domain (outside the CDR3, taken from reference TRBV7-2 and TRBJ2-3): GAGVSQSPSNKVTEKGKDVELRCDPISGHTALYWYRQSLGQGLEFLIYFQGNSAPDKSGLPSDRFSAERTGGSVSTLTIQRTQQEDSAVYLCASRWGPGTDTQYFGPGTRLTVL.

V gene TRBV28 combines with J gene TRBJ1-2; 10 bases align to TRBD1. V was pared by 6 bases and J by 5 bases, with 9 bases of the junction left unmatched. Germline V CDR1 and CDR2: MDHEN, SYDVKM. This CDR3 contains 15 residues. The DNA for the CDR3 is TGTGCCAGCAGCTGGCCGGGACAGGGGCTGTATGGCTACACCTTC. It yields the protein CASSWPGQGLYGYTF.

The rearrangement uses TRBV9 and TRBJ1-1, with TRBD1 identical over 10 bases. Germline values: CDR1 SGDLS, CDR2 YYNGEE. CDR3 length equals 16 residues. The V segment lost 4 bases and the J segment 1 base; nucleotides outside the gene matches: 7. The CDR3 coding sequence is TGTGCCAGCAGCCTCCGGGACAGGGGCCCGAACACTGAAGCTTTCTTT. Its protein is CASSLRDRGPNTEAFF.

This clone was detected once. The V and J genes are TRBV2 and TRBJ2-3; a possible D gene is TRBD2 (6 bases). The CDR3 runs 15 residues. Trimming took off 2 bases at V and 3 bases at J, with 12 bases between the two ends. Looked up from germline, CDR1 is SNHLY and CDR2 is FYNNEI. The CDR3 DNA sequence: TGTGCCAGCAGTGAACTGGGGGGTTGGACAGATACGCAGTATTTT. Its translation: CASSELGGWTDTQYF.

This chain links TRBV4-2 with TRBJ1-2; no clear D gene. V was clipped by 5 bases and J by 8 bases, with 12 bases between them. The germline CDR1 and CDR2 sequences are LGHNA and YNFKEQ. CDR3 length equals 12 residues. In DNA, the CDR3 is TGTGCCAGCAGCTATCGCTCCTCCGGCTACACCTTC. This gives the protein CASSYRSSGYTF.

This clone came up once. The chain has TRBV7-6 and TRBJ2-2; 8 bases align to TRBD1. Germline-derived CDR1 and CDR2 are SGHVS and FNYEAQ. This CDR3 region has 15 residues. Trimming at V came to 5 bases and at J to 0 bases, leaving 2 bases not matched to a gene. The CDR3: CASSPGGSNTGELFF. The CDR3 DNA sequence: TGTGCCAGCAGCCCAGGGGGCTCGAACACCGGGGAGCTGTTTTTT.

The sample holds one count of this clone. The chain has TRBV14 and TRBJ2-1; a weak D match, TRBD1 (6 bases). Trimming took 4 bases from V and 8 from J, leaving 12 bases between them. The germline V gene encodes CDR1 SGHDN and CDR2 FVKESK. CDR3 length equals 13 residues. CDR3 protein: CASSRRTEHEQFF. In DNA, the CDR3 is TGTGCCAGCAGCCGTCGGACAGAACATGAGCAGTTCTTC.

The chain employs TRBV10-2 and TRBJ2-3; 8 positions agree with TRBD1. V shed 6 bases and J 2 bases; nucleotides not matched to a gene: 7. The CDR3 runs to 15 residues. Germline CDR1 and CDR2: WSHSY and SAAADI. The CDR3 nucleotides read TGCGCCAGCAGAGCACGCCAGGGGGCCACAGATACGCAGTATTTT. Translation gives CASRARQGATDTQYF.

The rearrangement uses TRBV18 and TRBJ2-2; perhaps TRBD2 as D (6 bases). The germline V and J ends were trimmed by 0 bases and 0 bases, with 11 bases remaining between them. Germline CDR1 and CDR2: KGHSH and LQKENI. The CDR3 has 17 amino acids. CDR3 nucleotides: TGTGCCAGCTCACCACCGGGCTGGGAGGCGAACACCGGGGAGCTGTTTTTT. Amino acid sequence: CASSPPGWEANTGELFF. Full variable domain (rest looked up from reference TRBV18 and TRBJ2-2): NAGVMQNPRHLVRRRGQEARLRCSPMKGHSHVYWYRQLPEEGLKFMVYLQKENIIDESGMPKERFSAEFPKEGPSILRIQQVVRGDSAAYFCASSPPGWEANTGELFFGEGSRLTVL.

This clone was detected once. J is TRBJ2-3 and V is TRBV10-1, with TRBD1 matching 10 bases. CDR1 and CDR2 from the germline V gene are WNHNN and SYGVQD (reference sequence). The CDR3 is 14 amino acids. V shed 6 bases and J 5 bases; nucleotides not matched to a gene: 5. The CDR3 bases are TGCGCCAGCAGAAAGGGACAGGGGCAAGATACGCAGTATTTT. Its protein is CASRKGQGQDTQYF.

In nucleotides, the CDR3 is TGCGCCAGCGGGGACAACTCCTACGAGCAGTACTTC. This encodes CASGDNSYEQYF. This chain connects TRBV10-1 to TRBJ2-7, with D perhaps TRBD1 (6 bases). The germline V and J ends were trimmed by 8 bases and 0 bases, with 8 bases remaining between them. Germline assignment: CDR1 WNHNN and CDR2 SYGVQD (reference sequence). This CDR3 comprises 12 residues.

The chain couples TRBV19 to TRBJ1-1, with D uncertain. The CDR3 contains 13 residues. In germline, CDR1 is LNHDA, CDR2 SQIVND (reference sequence). Trimming shortened V by 7 bases and J by 2 bases, and 11 bases separated the two germline ends. The CDR3 region is CASKDGRNTEAFF. For the CDR3, the DNA is TGTGCCAGTAAGGACGGAAGAAACACTGAAGCTTTCTTT.

The rearrangement links TRBV5-6 to TRBJ1-1; 10 nucleotides match TRBD1. This CDR3 contains 15 residues. V was pared by 5 bases and J by 0 bases, with 4 bases of the junction left unmatched. Germline CDR1 is SGHDT and CDR2 is YYEEEE. The CDR3 DNA reads TGTGCCAGCAGACGGACAGGGGGGGTGAACACTGAAGCTTTCTTT. Its protein is CASRRTGGVNTEAFF.

The sample holds a few counts of this clone. Here the CDR3 DNA reads TGTGCCAGCAGTTCTAGGTTGGGGCAGACTAATGAAAAACTGTTTTTT. This encodes CASSSRLGQTNEKLFF. The V call is TRBV6-5, the J call TRBJ1-4, with TRBD1 as a possible D gene (5 bases). The CDR3 loop spans 16 amino acids. The germline V gene encodes CDR1 MNHEY and CDR2 SVGAGI. Trimming removed 4 bases at V and 2 bases at J, with 14 bases between.

This clone has only one observation. The chain has TRBV2 and TRBJ2-3; no clear D gene. Germline loops: CDR1 SNHLY, CDR2 FYNNEI. There are 12 residues in the CDR3. Trimming took 5 bases from V and 0 from J, leaving 3 bases between them. The CDR3 DNA follows: TGTGCCAGCAGTTTTAGCACAGATACGCAGTATTTT. Translated, it gives CASSFSTDTQYF.

This clone was observed many times. This chain links TRBV10-2 with TRBJ1-2; TRBD1 is a possible D gene (6 bases). V was cut by 4 bases and J by 4 bases, with 16 bases left in between. The CDR3 totals 15 residues. Germline assignment: CDR1 WSHSY and CDR2 SAAADI. The CDR3 protein is CASSGAGGAGYGYTF. The CDR3 DNA reads as TGCGCCAGCAGTGGAGCGGGGGGCGCGGGCTATGGCTACACCTTC.